These 14 T cell receptor beta chains were sequenced from one sample in a study of shared clonotypes between healthy human individuals. Sequenced by immunoSEQ multiplex PCR; TCRdb stores in-frame clones only, minus some. The repertoire holds 2 million or so clones, with roughly 96% as singletons. Sequencing was done on a sample of naive CD4+ T cells sorted from blood. As to subset: CD45RA+ positively selected. Source of these receptors: a man aged 18 to 29 in good health.

V and J are TRBV28 and TRBJ1-5; D is unclear. Between the trimmed V and J ends, which lost 7 bases and 4 bases, there was a span of 20 bases. CDR1 is MDHEN, CDR2 SYDVKM, per germline. The CDR3 is 16 residues long. CDR3 region: CASTREGPGTNQPQHF. In nucleotides, the CDR3 is TGTGCCAGCACCCGAGAGGGCCCGGGCACTAATCAGCCCCAGCATTTT.

The genes are TRBV7-9 and TRBJ2-1, with 12 bases fitting TRBD1. The CDR3 sequence is 15 residues long. Trimming at V came to 3 bases and at J to 12 bases, leaving 9 bases not matched to a gene. Germline V lookup: CDR1 SEHNR, CDR2 FQNEAQ (reference sequence). CDR3 loop: CASSFPGQGAGRQFF. The CDR3 nucleotides are TGTGCCAGCAGCTTCCCGGGACAGGGGGCCGGTAGGCAGTTCTTC. The variable domain in full, completed from reference TRBV7-9 and TRBJ2-1, reads DTGVSQNPRHKITKRGQNVTFRCDPISEHNRLYWYRQTLGQGPEFLTYFQNEAQLEKSRLLSDRFSAERPKGSFSTLEIQRTEQGDSAMYLCASSFPGQGAGRQFFGPGTRLTVL.

For this clone: At the DNA level, this CDR3 is encoded by other sequences in the same sample as well. The chain uses TRBV6-5 and TRBJ1-5; D uncertain. Per the germline V gene, CDR1 is MNHEY and CDR2 is SVGAGI. This CDR3 is 14 amino acids long. V gave up 0 bases and J gave up 4 bases, with 7 bases separating them. As DNA, the CDR3 is TGTGCCAGCAGTTACTCAGTGGGGAATCAGCCCCAGCATTTT. Translation gives CASSYSVGNQPQHF.

This chain joins TRBV7-2 and TRBJ2-7; D unclear. This CDR3 has 14 residues. Trimming left V 1 base short and J 6 bases short, with 13 bases between. From germline, CDR1 is SGHTA and CDR2 FQGNSA. The CDR3 DNA sequence: TGTGCCAGCAGCTTAGGGCTAGTACCTCGCGAGCAGTACTTC. Translated, it gives CASSLGLVPREQYF.

The rearrangement links TRBV11-3 to TRBJ2-7; 8 bases are shared with TRBD1. The CDR3 is made up of 16 amino acids. Germline V CDR1 and CDR2: SGHNT, YENEEA. Trimming removed 6 bases from V and 6 bases from J; junction bases left unmatched: 16. This CDR3 reads CASRWGWTVTGGEQYF. The CDR3, as DNA: TGTGCCAGCAGATGGGGATGGACGGTCACAGGGGGCGAGCAGTACTTC.

The chain employs TRBV9 and TRBJ1-1, with D tentatively TRBD1 (5 bases). V lost 3 bases and J lost 5, with 14 bases in between. CDR1 and CDR2 from the germline V gene are SGDLS and YYNGEE. The CDR3 consists of 14 residues. The CDR3 DNA reads as TGTGCCAGCAGCGCAGCTGGGGGAGGTACTGAAGCTTTCTTT. The encoded protein is CASSAAGGGTEAFF.

The chain links TRBV18 to TRBJ1-1, with no clear D. The germline gives CDR1 KGHSH, CDR2 LQKENI. Trimming removed 4 bases from V and 0 bases from J, with 6 bases in between. The CDR3 extends over 13 amino acids. DNA of the CDR3: TGTGCCAGCTCACATTCCATGAACACTGAAGCTTTCTTT. Protein product: CASSHSMNTEAFF.

Points on this clone: The same CDR3 arises from other DNA sequences in this sample as well. The chain combines TRBV19 with TRBJ2-2, with 7 positions matching TRBD1. The germline V gene encodes CDR1 LNHDA and CDR2 SQIVND (reference sequence). The CDR3 extends over 15 amino acids. With V trimmed by 4 bases and J by 0 bases, 2 bases remained unmatched. CDR3 region: CASSRQGTNTGELFF. CDR3 in DNA: TGTGCCAGTAGTAGACAGGGTACGAACACCGGGGAGCTGTTTTTT.

V gene TRBV7-9 combines with J gene TRBJ2-7; D perhaps matches TRBD1 (5 bases). Per the germline V gene, CDR1 is SEHNR and CDR2 is FQNEAQ (reference sequence). CDR3 length: 12 residues. Trimming took off 3 bases at V and 7 bases at J, with 10 bases between the two ends. CDR3 bases: TGTGCCAGCAGCTTCAGGGTTGGGGAGCAGTACTTC. Amino acids: CASSFRVGEQYF. The full variable domain, with the rest looked up from reference TRBV7-9 and TRBJ2-7, is DTGVSQNPRHKITKRGQNVTFRCDPISEHNRLYWYRQTLGQGPEFLTYFQNEAQLEKSRLLSDRFSAERPKGSFSTLEIQRTEQGDSAMYLCASSFRVGEQYFGPGTRLTVT.

Notes on this clone: Other DNA sequences in this specimen translate into the identical CDR3. The J gene is TRBJ1-4, the V gene TRBV30, with D maybe TRBD1 (5 bases). This CDR3 has 14 amino acids. Germline V gives CDR1 GTSNPN, CDR2 SVGIG (reference sequence). V lost 1 base and J 7 bases, leaving 13 bases between the germline ends. CDR3 sequence reads: CAWSGGALSEKLFF. The CDR3 nucleotides are TGTGCCTGGAGTGGAGGGGCGCTCAGTGAAAAACTGTTTTTT.

Details on this clone: Distinct nucleotide sequences in the sample also encode this CDR3. V and J are TRBV18 and TRBJ2-5; D is unclear. Germline lookup yields CDR1 KGHSH and CDR2 LQKENI. CDR3 length: 12 residues. With 2 bases removed from V and 4 bases from J, the gap between germline ends came to 5 bases. The CDR3 DNA sequence: TGTGCCAGCTCACCAGCGTTAGAGACCCAGTACTTC. This codes for CASSPALETQYF.

The gene calls are TRBV7-2 and TRBJ2-1; D gene ambiguous. The CDR3 extends over 13 amino acids. V gave up 5 bases and J gave up 10 bases, with 15 bases separating them. Germline V gene data show CDR1 as SGHTA and CDR2 as FQGNSA. The chain's CDR3 is CASSPRGRQEQFF. CDR3 in DNA: TGTGCCAGCAGCCCCCGTGGTCGACAAGAGCAGTTCTTC.

This clone has just a few counts. This chain joins TRBV21-1 and TRBJ1-2; TRBD1 was called by the table and not checked on the DNA. TRBV21-1 is a recognized pseudogene. There are 17 residues in the CDR3. CDR3 coding DNA: TGTGCCAGCAGCACCGAAGGACAGGTAATCGGACGCTATGGCTACACCTTC. This gives the protein CASSTEGQVIGRYGYTF.

The chain is built from TRBV9 and TRBJ1-2; D gene ambiguous. V lost 0 bases and J 4 bases, leaving 10 bases between the germline ends. Germline CDR1 is SGDLS and CDR2 is YYNGEE. The CDR3 has 14 amino acids. The CDR3 nucleotides are TGTGCCAGCAGCGTAGATCCAGTTGGCTATGGCTACACCTTC. Its translation is CASSVDPVGYGYTF.